Listed below are T cell receptor beta chains from one sample, sequenced in a study of cytomegalovirus exposure and HLA in healthy donors. The table came from immunoSEQ multiplex PCR; TCRdb's copy has only in-frame clones and leaves some out. The sample has roughly 150,000 clones, 75% to 85% seen once; the top ten hold roughly 2%. The sample consisted of PBMCs. The receptors derive from a woman younger than 30 in good health and CMV-seronegative. The CDR3 runs from the conserved cysteine through the conserved F or W. A D gene is named only where the DNA matches it firmly. Not every row has a clone size; where given, it reads once, few, many or a size class.

>once|TRBD1|TRBV11-3|15|TRBJ2-1
TGTGCCAGCAGCCTTCAGGGGGCATCCTACAATGAGCAGTTCTTC
CASSLQGASYNEQFF
>-|TRBD2|TRBV2|18|TRBJ2-1
TGTGCCAGCAGTCACAGGACTAGCGAGCCGAGCTCCTACAATGAGCAGTTCTTC
CASSHRTSEPSSYNEQFF
>-|-|TRBV2|13|TRBJ2-5
TGTGCCAGCAGTGATCGTCCGCGGGAGACCCAGTACTTC
CASSDRPRETQYF
>-|TRBD1|TRBV7-9|12|TRBJ1-6
TGTGCCAGCAGCCCGACAGGGTCACCCCTCCACTTT
CASSPTGSPLHF
>-|-|TRBV21-1|17|TRBJ2-1
TGTGCCAGCAGCAAACTTCTGGGACTCATCTCCTACAATGAGCAGTTCTTC
CASSKLLGLISYNEQFF
>-|-|TRBV11-3|14|TRBJ1-1
TGTGCCAGCAGCCTCGACAGTGCGAACACTGAAGCTTTCTTT
CASSLDSANTEAFF
>-|TRBD1|TRBV23-1|14|TRBJ2-7
TGCGCCAGCAGTCAAGGACAGGGGACCTACGAGCAGTACTTC
CASSQGQGTYEQYF
>few|-|TRBV6-6|11|TRBJ1-2
TGTGCCAGCCATGACGGAGGTGGCTACACCTTC
CASHDGGGYTF
>-|TRBD1|TRBV5-1|14|TRBJ1-4
TGCGCCAGCAGCTCTGAGGGGGCAGAAGAAAAACTGTTTTTT
CASSSEGAEEKLFF
>-|TRBD2|TRBV5-1|19|TRBJ2-1
TGCGCCAGCAGCTTGGAGGCTAGCGGGACCATGTACTCATACAATGAGCAGTTCTTC
CASSLEASGTMYSYNEQFF
>-|-|TRBV4-1|15|TRBJ1-3
TGCGCCAGCAGCCAAGGTAATTCCTCTGGAAACACCATATATTTT
CASSQGNSSGNTIYF
>-|-|TRBV28|15|TRBJ2-5
TGTGCCAGCAGTTCACAGGGTTTCAGGAGGGAGACCCAGTACTTC
CASSSQGFRRETQYF
>-|-|TRBV6-5|15|TRBJ2-2
TGTGCCAGCGGGTCTGGGGGGGCGGACACCGGGGAGCTGTTTTTT
CASGSGGADTGELFF
>-|TRBD2|TRBV27|15|TRBJ2-7
TGTGCCAGCAGTTTAGAGGGAGGGCCTCCGCGCGAGCAGTACTTC
CASSLEGGPPREQYF
>once|TRBD1|TRBV5-6|16|TRBJ2-5
TGTGCCAGCAGCTTGTTGGGGGACAGCTTCCAAGAGACCCAGTACTTC
CASSLLGDSFQETQYF